This T cell receptor beta chain derives from a study of blood T cell repertoires in COVID-19. The V and J ends lost 5 bases and 4 bases respectively, with 16 bases between them. The germline V gene encodes CDR1 SGHRS and CDR2 YFSETQ. The CDR3 length is 16 residues. Participants were placed into cohorts based on the clinical history they reported. In the original processing: Reference gene primer amplification gave estimated nucleated cell counts. Produced via immunoSEQ multiplex PCR; TCRdb's table is partial and in-frame only. D and trimming were read from the DNA, whereas the V and J calls and clone size are those reported in that table. The table records around 420,000 clones, 88% of them present only once.

This TCR came from a woman aged 40-49 years with acute COVID-19. What was sequenced was PBMCs or T cells enriched from blood (not recorded which). The rearrangement joins TRBV5-1 to TRBJ2-6; D uncertain. As DNA, the CDR3 is TGCGCCAGCAGGCCGGTCCCTACCCCCGGGGCCAACGTCCTGACTTTC. Translating it yields CASRPVPTPGANVLTF. Based on the CDR3 plus reference TRBV5-1 and TRBJ2-6, the full variable domain is KAGVTQTPRYLIKTRGQQVTLSCSPISGHRSVSWYQQTPGQGLQFLFEYFSETQRNKGNFPGRFSGRQFSNSRSEMNVSTLELGDSALYLCASRPVPTPGANVLTFGAGSRLTVL.